A single sample is the source of the 21 T cell receptor beta chains below, sequenced in a study of naive and memory T cell subsets. The beta constant-region primer was an equimolar mix of two oligonucleotides covering TRBC1 and TRBC2. Ligated cDNA was amplified by four rounds of PCR with nested alpha and beta constant-region primers and SP2. Each CDR3 protein gets one entry after TCRdb re-called the UMI-ligation and nested PCR reads with MiXCR. The data show some 80,000 distinct CDR3 sequences, around 9% seen once. The sample consisted of naive CD8+ T cells from blood. The receptors originated from a human donor in good health.

This clonotype was seen more than once but under ten times. V usage is TRBV27 and J usage is TRBJ2-1, with no clear D. The germline CDR1 and CDR2 sequences are MNHEY and SMNVEV (reference sequence). Trimming shortened V by 1 base and J by 0 bases, and 10 bases separated the two germline ends. This CDR3 contains 16 residues. The CDR3 region is CASSLWAANSYNEQFF. The CDR3, as DNA: TGTGCCAGCAGTTTATGGGCTGCGAACTCCTACAATGAGCAGTTCTTC.

This clonotype occurred a few times. The gene calls are TRBV5-4 and TRBJ2-3, with a possible D match to TRBD1 (8 bases). Germline V CDR1 and CDR2: SGHNT, YYREEE (reference sequence). The CDR3 runs 13 residues. Trimming took off 5 bases at V and 6 bases at J, with 13 bases between the two ends. The CDR3 nucleotides read TGTGCCAGCAGGTACAGGGGGGGGGATACGCAGTATTTT. Translating gives CASRYRGGDTQYF.

This clonotype was observed many times. The chain uses TRBV10-1 and TRBJ2-6; tentatively, D is TRBD1 (5 bases). CDR1 WNHNN and CDR2 SYGVQD come from the germline V gene (reference sequence). Trimming shortened V by 2 bases and J by 2 bases, and 10 bases separated the two germline ends. The CDR3 has 16 amino acids. The DNA of the CDR3 is TGCGCCAGCAGTGAGGGGGCCAGGGCTGGGGCCAACGTCCTGACTTTC. It is translated as CASSEGARAGANVLTF.

This clonotype was seen at least ten times. This sequence joins TRBV11-3 and TRBJ2-7; 7 bases map to TRBD1. Germline-derived CDR1 and CDR2 are SGHNT and YENEEA. V was pared by 5 bases and J by 2 bases, with 6 bases of the junction left unmatched. CDR3 length equals 14 residues. The CDR3 coding sequence is TGTGCCAGCAGCCCAGGGGGATCAACCTACGAGCAGTACTTC. The encoded protein is CASSPGGSTYEQYF. Together with reference TRBV11-3 and TRBJ2-7, the CDR3 gives the full variable domain: EAGVVQSPRYKIIEKKQPVAFWCNPISGHNTLYWYLQNLGQGPELLIRYENEEAVDDSQLPKDRFSAERLKGVDSTLKIQPAELGDSAVYLCASSPGGSTYEQYFGPGTRLTVT.

The chain combines TRBV27 with TRBJ1-6, with D unresolved. V lost 6 bases and J lost 8, with 14 bases in between. Germline CDR1 MNHEY, CDR2 SMNVEV (reference sequence). This CDR3 contains 14 residues. The CDR3 is CASRCTTWDSPLHF. Here the CDR3 DNA reads TGTGCCAGCAGGTGCACAACTTGGGATTCACCCCTCCACTTT.

This clonotype was seen a few times. This chain uses TRBV5-5 with TRBJ2-5; TRBD2 agrees at 12 bases. The CDR3 sequence is 17 residues long. Germline CDR1 SGHKS, CDR2 YYEKEE (reference sequence). J gave up 2 bases and V 3 bases, and 8 bases lay outside the gene matches. CDR3 amino acids: CASSSPGTSGPQETQYF. In DNA form, the CDR3 reads TGTGCCAGCAGCTCCCCCGGGACTAGCGGGCCTCAAGAGACCCAGTACTTC.

At least ten counts were recorded for this clonotype. The chain has TRBV20-1 and TRBJ2-5; the D gene is possibly TRBD2 (6 bases). The V and J ends lost 3 bases and 1 base respectively, with 24 bases between them. This CDR3 is built from 18 residues. Germline CDR1 reads DFQATT; CDR2 reads SNEGSKA (reference sequence). The CDR3 region has the DNA TGCAGTGCTAGTATCGGAGCGGGTCGGCGGGGAAGCCAAGAGACCCAGTACTTC. It yields the protein CSASIGAGRRGSQETQYF.

This clonotype was recorded at least ten times. J is TRBJ2-1 and V is TRBV27, with D tentatively TRBD2 (6 bases). V lost 1 base and J 0 bases, leaving 10 bases between the germline ends. This CDR3 spans 16 amino acids. Per the germline V gene, CDR1 is MNHEY and CDR2 is SMNVEV (reference sequence). CDR3 protein: CASSLFSGSSYNEQFF. The DNA for the CDR3 is TGTGCCAGCAGTTTATTTAGCGGAAGCTCCTACAATGAGCAGTTCTTC.

This clonotype was observed a few times. V is TRBV15 and J is TRBJ2-7; D may be TRBD2 (5 bases). This CDR3 has 12 residues. Germline V gene lookup returns CDR1 LNHNV and CDR2 YYDKDF (reference sequence). Trimming removed 1 base from V and 7 bases from J, with 8 bases in between. CDR3 residues: CATSRAGLEQYF. The DNA for the CDR3 is TGTGCCACCAGCAGAGCTGGACTTGAGCAGTACTTC.

This clonotype showed up many times. The gene calls are TRBV2 and TRBJ2-6, with TRBD2 identical over 8 bases. The CDR3 covers 17 residues. Germline V CDR1 and CDR2: SNHLY, FYNNEI. Trimming took 7 bases from V and 4 from J; bases not matched to a gene: 12. The CDR3 loop reads CASTLGASGPGANVLTF. CDR3 DNA: TGTGCCAGCACCTTGGGGGCTAGCGGGCCCGGGGCCAACGTCCTGACTTTC. The variable domain in full, completed from reference TRBV2 and TRBJ2-6, reads EPEVTQTPSHQVTQMGQEVILRCVPISNHLYFYWYRQILGQKVEFLVSFYNNEISEKSEIFDDQFSVERPDGSNFTLKIRSTKLEDSAMYFCASTLGASGPGANVLTFGAGSRLTVL.

This clonotype was seen a few times. The J gene is TRBJ2-1, the V gene TRBV12-5, with D maybe TRBD2 (5 bases). Germline V gene data show CDR1 as LGHNT and CDR2 as FRNRAP. This CDR3 is 17 amino acids long. V was trimmed by 7 bases and J by 2 bases, leaving 21 bases between them. This CDR3 reads CASALAGGSVTYNEQFF. CDR3 nucleotide sequence: TGTGCTAGTGCCCTGGCCGGTGGTAGCGTGACCTACAATGAGCAGTTCTTC.

In this sample, this clonotype turned up a few times. The chain's CDR3 is CASSLTPATNEKLFF. CDR3 DNA: TGTGCCAGCAGTTTGACCCCCGCAACTAATGAAAAACTGTTTTTT. This chain joins TRBV28 and TRBJ1-4; D ambiguous. Germline CDR1 reads MDHEN; CDR2 reads SYDVKM. The CDR3 loop spans 15 amino acids. V gave up 3 bases and J gave up 0 bases, with 8 bases separating them.

The sample holds a few counts of this clonotype. The chain links TRBV4-3 to TRBJ1-1; the D is unclear. V dropped 3 bases and J dropped 2 bases, with 7 bases sitting between them. Germline-derived CDR1 and CDR2 are LGHNA and YSLEER. The CDR3 has 13 residues. CDR3 coding DNA: TGCGCCAGCAGCCAGGACGGAAACACTGAAGCTTTCTTT. Translating it yields CASSQDGNTEAFF.

This clonotype was recorded at least ten times. This chain links TRBV28 with TRBJ1-3; weak D call: TRBD1 (5 bases). Germline CDR1 reads MDHEN; CDR2 reads SYDVKM. The CDR3 contains 15 residues. The V end was cut by 0 bases, the J end by 8 bases, with 14 bases between. The DNA of the CDR3 is TGTGCCAGCAGTTTATGGGCAGGGTCGAGTCACACCATATATTTT. Translating it yields CASSLWAGSSHTIYF. The full variable domain, with the rest looked up from reference TRBV28 and TRBJ1-3, is DVKVTQSSRYLVKRTGEKVFLECVQDMDHENMFWYRQDPGLGLRLIYFSYDVKMKEKGDIPEGYSVSREKKERFSLILESASTNQTSMYLCASSLWAGSSHTIYFGEGSWLTVV.

The CDR3 sequence is CASSFRPDNSELAKNIQYF. DNA for the CDR3: TGTGCCAGCAGTTTTCGGCCAGACAACTCGGAGTTAGCCAAAAACATTCAGTACTTC. The V gene is TRBV28, the J gene TRBJ2-4; D gene unclear. Between the trimmed V and J ends, which lost 3 bases and 0 bases, there was a span of 21 bases. The CDR3 has 19 amino acids. CDR1 MDHEN and CDR2 SYDVKM come from the germline V gene.

This clonotype was seen a handful of times. V gene TRBV19 combines with J gene TRBJ2-7; D is unclear. The CDR3 contains 13 residues. Germline-derived CDR1 and CDR2 are LNHDA and SQIVND (reference sequence). Trimming pared 3 bases from V and 1 base from J, leaving 7 bases between. For the CDR3, the DNA is TGTGCCAGTAGTATCTCAGGATCCTACGAGCAGTACTTC. Translating gives CASSISGSYEQYF.

The chain is built from TRBV4-1 and TRBJ1-4; D might be TRBD1 (6 bases). Per the germline V gene, CDR1 is MGHRA and CDR2 is YSYEKL. This CDR3 region has 15 residues. Trimming took 1 base from V and 8 from J, leaving 14 bases between them. This CDR3 is CASSQVQDSSEKLFF. The CDR3 region has the DNA TGCGCCAGCAGCCAAGTCCAGGACAGCTCCGAAAAACTGTTTTTT.

This clonotype has more than one count but fewer than ten. The J gene is TRBJ2-3, the V gene TRBV5-1; 8 bases match TRBD1. The V gene's germline CDR1 is SGHRS and CDR2 YFSETQ. Germline trimming cut 1 base from V and 4 bases from J; bases unmatched to any gene: 11. The CDR3 is 17 amino acids. The CDR3 protein is CASSLRARGHSSDTQYF. The CDR3 DNA reads as TGCGCCAGCAGCTTGCGGGCCAGGGGGCATTCGTCAGATACGCAGTATTTT.

The chain links TRBV4-1 to TRBJ2-7; tentatively, D is TRBD1 or TRBD2 (5 bases each). This CDR3 is 16 amino acids long. Between the trimmed V and J ends, which lost 4 bases and 5 bases, there was a span of 21 bases. Germline CDR1 MGHRA, CDR2 YSYEKL. As DNA, the CDR3 is TGCGCCAGCAGCCTCGGGGCTTCTAAAATGCTCCACGAGCAGTACTTC. Residues: CASSLGASKMLHEQYF.

In its sample, this clonotype was seen many times. The chain has TRBV11-3 and TRBJ2-7; D unresolved. The V gene's germline CDR1 is SGHNT and CDR2 YENEEA. This CDR3 region has 16 residues. Trimming cost V 2 bases and J 0 bases, with 14 bases left between them. CDR3 nucleotides: TGTGCCAGCAGCTTACGTCCAGACAACCCCTCCTACGAGCAGTACTTC. As protein: CASSLRPDNPSYEQYF.

The chain recombines TRBV2 with TRBJ2-5; 7 nucleotides match TRBD2. J gave up 5 bases and V 2 bases, and 5 bases lay outside the gene matches. The V gene's germline CDR1 is SNHLY and CDR2 FYNNEI. The CDR3 covers 14 residues. This chain's CDR3 is CASSEKTSHETQYF. DNA for the CDR3: TGTGCCAGCAGTGAAAAGACTAGCCATGAGACCCAGTACTTC.